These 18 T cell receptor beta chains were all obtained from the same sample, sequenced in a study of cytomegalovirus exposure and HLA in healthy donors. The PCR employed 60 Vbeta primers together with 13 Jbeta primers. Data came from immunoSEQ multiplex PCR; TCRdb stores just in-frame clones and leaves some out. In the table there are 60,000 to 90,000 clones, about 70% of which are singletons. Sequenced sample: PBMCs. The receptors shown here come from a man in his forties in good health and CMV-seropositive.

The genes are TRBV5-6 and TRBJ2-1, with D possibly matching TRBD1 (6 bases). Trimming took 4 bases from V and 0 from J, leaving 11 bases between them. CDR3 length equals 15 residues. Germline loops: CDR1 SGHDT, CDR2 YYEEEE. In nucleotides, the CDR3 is TGTGCCAGCAGCCCAGGACAGATCTCCTACAATGAGCAGTTCTTC. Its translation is CASSPGQISYNEQFF.

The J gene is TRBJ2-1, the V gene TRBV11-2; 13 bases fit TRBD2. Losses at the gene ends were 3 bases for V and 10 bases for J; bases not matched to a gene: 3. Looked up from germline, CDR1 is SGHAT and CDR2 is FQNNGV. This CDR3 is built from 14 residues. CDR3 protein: CASSFLTSGGEQFF. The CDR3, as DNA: TGTGCCAGCAGCTTTCTGACTAGCGGGGGGGAGCAGTTCTTC.

CDR3 bases: TGTGCCAGCAGCCACACAGCGGGAGGAGCCGAGCAGTACTTC. Its translation is CASSHTAGGAEQYF. The J gene is TRBJ2-7, the V gene TRBV11-2, with 9 positions matching TRBD2. Germline V gene lookup returns CDR1 SGHAT and CDR2 FQNNGV. V lost 5 bases and J lost 6; bases outside the gene matches: 8. The CDR3 loop spans 14 amino acids.

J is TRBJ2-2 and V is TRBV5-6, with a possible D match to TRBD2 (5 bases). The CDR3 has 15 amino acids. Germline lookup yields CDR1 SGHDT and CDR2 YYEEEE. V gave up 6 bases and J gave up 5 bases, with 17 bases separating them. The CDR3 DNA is TGTGCCAGCATGAACCTAGCCTGGCGGACCGGGGAGCTGTTTTTT. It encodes CASMNLAWRTGELFF. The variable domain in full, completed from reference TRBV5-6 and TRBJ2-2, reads DAGVTQSPTHLIKTRGQQVTLRCSPKSGHDTVSWYQQALGQGPQFIFQYYEEEERQRGNFPDRFSGHQFPNYSSELNVNALLLGDSALYLCASMNLAWRTGELFFGEGSRLTVL.

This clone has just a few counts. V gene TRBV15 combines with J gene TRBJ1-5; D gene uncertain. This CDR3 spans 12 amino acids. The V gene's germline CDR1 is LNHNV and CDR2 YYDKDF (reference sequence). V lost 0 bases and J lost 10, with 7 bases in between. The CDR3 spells CATSRDRVPQHF. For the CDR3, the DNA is TGTGCCACCAGCAGAGACCGGGTACCCCAGCATTTT. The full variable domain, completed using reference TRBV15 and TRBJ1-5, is DAMVIQNPRYQVTQFGKPVTLSCSQTLNHNVMYWYQQKSSQAPKLLFHYYDKDFNNEADTPDNFQSRRPNTSFCFLDIRSPGLGDTAMYLCATSRDRVPQHFGDGTRLSIL.

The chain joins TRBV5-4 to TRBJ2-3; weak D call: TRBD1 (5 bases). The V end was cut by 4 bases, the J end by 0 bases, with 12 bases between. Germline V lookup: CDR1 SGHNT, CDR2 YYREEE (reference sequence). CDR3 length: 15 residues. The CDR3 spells CASSKGQGSTDTQYF. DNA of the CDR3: TGTGCCAGCAGCAAAGGGCAGGGCAGCACAGATACGCAGTATTTT.

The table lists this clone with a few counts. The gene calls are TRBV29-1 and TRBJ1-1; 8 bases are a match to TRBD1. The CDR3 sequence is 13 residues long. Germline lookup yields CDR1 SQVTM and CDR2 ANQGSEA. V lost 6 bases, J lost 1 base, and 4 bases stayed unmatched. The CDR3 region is CSVTGARNTEAFF. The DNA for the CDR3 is TGCAGCGTGACAGGGGCTCGGAACACTGAAGCTTTCTTT.

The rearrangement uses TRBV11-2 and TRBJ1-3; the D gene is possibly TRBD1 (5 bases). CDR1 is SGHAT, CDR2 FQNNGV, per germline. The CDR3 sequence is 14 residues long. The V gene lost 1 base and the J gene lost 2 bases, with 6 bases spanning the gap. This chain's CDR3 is CASSLGRAGNTIYF. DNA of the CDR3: TGTGCCAGCAGCTTAGGCAGGGCTGGAAACACCATATATTTT.

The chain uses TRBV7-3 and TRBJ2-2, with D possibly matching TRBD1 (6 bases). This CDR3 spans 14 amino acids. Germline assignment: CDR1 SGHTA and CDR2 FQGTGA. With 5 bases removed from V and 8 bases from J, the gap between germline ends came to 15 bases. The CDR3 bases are TGTGCCAGCAGCCTCTACCAGGGGAGAGGGGAGCTGTTTTTT. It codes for CASSLYQGRGELFF.

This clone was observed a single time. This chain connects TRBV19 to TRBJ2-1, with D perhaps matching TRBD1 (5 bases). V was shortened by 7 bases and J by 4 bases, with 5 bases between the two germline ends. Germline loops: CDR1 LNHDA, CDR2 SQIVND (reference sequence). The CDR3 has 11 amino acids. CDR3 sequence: CASKGYNEQFF. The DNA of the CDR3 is TGTGCCAGTAAGGGGTACAATGAGCAGTTCTTC.

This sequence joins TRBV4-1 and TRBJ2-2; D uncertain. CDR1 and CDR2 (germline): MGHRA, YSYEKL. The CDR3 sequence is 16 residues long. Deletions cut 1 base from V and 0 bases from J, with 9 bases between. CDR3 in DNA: TGCGCCAGCAGCCAAGTCCTCAGTACGAACACCGGGGAGCTGTTTTTT. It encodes CASSQVLSTNTGELFF.

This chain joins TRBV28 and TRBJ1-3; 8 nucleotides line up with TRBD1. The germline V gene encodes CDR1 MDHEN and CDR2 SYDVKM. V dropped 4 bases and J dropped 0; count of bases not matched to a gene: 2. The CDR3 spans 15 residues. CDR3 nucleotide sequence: TGTGCCAGCAGTTCGGGACAGGTCTCTGGAAACACCATATATTTT. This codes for CASSSGQVSGNTIYF.

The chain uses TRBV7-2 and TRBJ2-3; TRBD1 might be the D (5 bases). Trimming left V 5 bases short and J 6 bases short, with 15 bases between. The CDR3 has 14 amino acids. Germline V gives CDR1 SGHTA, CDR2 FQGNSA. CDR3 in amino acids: CASSQVLGPDTQYF. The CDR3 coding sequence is TGTGCCAGCAGCCAAGTCCTGGGGCCGGATACGCAGTATTTT.

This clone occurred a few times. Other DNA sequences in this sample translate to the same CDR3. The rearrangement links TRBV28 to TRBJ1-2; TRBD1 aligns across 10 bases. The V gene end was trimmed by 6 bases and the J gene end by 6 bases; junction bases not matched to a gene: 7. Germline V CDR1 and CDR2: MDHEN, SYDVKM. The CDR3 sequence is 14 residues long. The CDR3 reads CASSRGQGRDGYTF. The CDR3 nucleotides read TGTGCCAGCAGCCGGGGACAGGGGCGTGATGGCTACACCTTC.

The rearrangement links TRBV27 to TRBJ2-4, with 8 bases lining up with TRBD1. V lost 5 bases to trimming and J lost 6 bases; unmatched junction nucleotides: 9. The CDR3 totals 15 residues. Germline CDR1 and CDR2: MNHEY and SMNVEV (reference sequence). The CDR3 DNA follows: TGTGCCAGCAGTAACAGGGGGACTGATGGAAACATTCAGTACTTC. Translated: CASSNRGTDGNIQYF.

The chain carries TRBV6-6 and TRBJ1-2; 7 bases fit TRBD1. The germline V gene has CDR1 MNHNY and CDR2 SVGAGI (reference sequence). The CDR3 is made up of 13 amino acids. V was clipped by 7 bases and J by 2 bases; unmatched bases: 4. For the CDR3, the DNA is TGTGCCAGCACCCAACAGGGGAACTATGGCTACACCTTC. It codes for CASTQQGNYGYTF.

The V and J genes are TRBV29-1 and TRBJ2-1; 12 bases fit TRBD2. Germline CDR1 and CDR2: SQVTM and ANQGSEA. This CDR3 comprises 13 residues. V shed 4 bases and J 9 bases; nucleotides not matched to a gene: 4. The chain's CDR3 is CSVGLAGVGEQFF. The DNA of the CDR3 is TGCAGCGTTGGACTAGCGGGAGTTGGTGAGCAGTTCTTC.

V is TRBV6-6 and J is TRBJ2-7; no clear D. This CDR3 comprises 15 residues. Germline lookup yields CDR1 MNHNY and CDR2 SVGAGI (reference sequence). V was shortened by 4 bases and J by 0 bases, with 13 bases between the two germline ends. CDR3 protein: CASSSPTLNSYEQYF. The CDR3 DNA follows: TGTGCCAGCAGTTCCCCGACACTGAACTCCTACGAGCAGTACTTC.